Below are 20 T cell receptor beta chains sequenced from a single sample in a study of blood T cell repertoires in COVID-19. The assay was immunoSEQ multiplex PCR, and TCRdb's table has in-frame clones only and misses some. Found here are approximately 300,000 clones, around four fifths of them singletons; the top ten hold over 3.5%. Sequencing was performed on peripheral blood. The source of these receptors is a woman aged 50 to 60 with active or convalescent COVID-19.

The chain couples TRBV6-2 or TRBV6-3 to TRBJ2-7; 7 nucleotides align to TRBD1. Germline CDR1 is MNHEY and CDR2 is SVGEGT. The CDR3 runs 17 residues. V lost 2 bases, J lost 8 bases, and 18 bases stayed unmatched. The CDR3 here is CASSYRDSGRVGPQQYF. CDR3 bases: TGTGCCAGCAGTTACCGGGACAGTGGCCGGGTAGGGCCCCAGCAGTACTTC.

V usage is TRBV19 and J usage is TRBJ1-1; D unclear. Trimming removed 6 bases from V and 2 bases from J, with 13 bases in between. Germline CDR1 LNHDA, CDR2 SQIVND (reference sequence). The length of the CDR3 is 14 residues. This CDR3 is CASSTFNTNTEAFF. The CDR3 nucleotides are TGTGCCAGTAGCACTTTTAATACTAACACTGAAGCTTTCTTT. The full variable domain, in which reference TRBV19 and TRBJ1-1 provide the parts outside the CDR3, is DGGITQSPKYLFRKEGQNVTLSCEQNLNHDAMYWYRQDPGQGLRLIYYSQIVNDFQKGDIAEGYSVSREKKESFPLTVTSAQKNPTAFYLCASSTFNTNTEAFFGQGTRLTVV.

This chain joins TRBV27 and TRBJ2-7; TRBD1 is a possible D gene (5 bases). Germline-derived CDR1 and CDR2 are MNHEY and SMNVEV (reference sequence). This CDR3 comprises 14 residues. V lost 6 bases, J lost 4 bases, and 16 bases lay in between. The CDR3 DNA follows: TGTGCCAGCAGAACAGGTCTAGGATGGTACGAGCAGTACTTC. Translating gives CASRTGLGWYEQYF.

The V call is TRBV6-4, the J call TRBJ1-5; no clear D. The V end lost 5 bases, the J end lost 1 base, and 9 bases lay between the germline ends. The CDR3 is 14 residues long. Germline V gene sequence: CDR1 MRHNA, CDR2 SNTAGT. The CDR3 DNA sequence: TGTGCCAGCAGTCGGGAGCACAGCAATCAGCCCCAGCATTTT. Amino acid sequence: CASSREHSNQPQHF.

CDR3 loop: CASSLETSGSETQYF. The CDR3 nucleotides are TGCGCCAGCAGCTTGGAAACTAGCGGGAGTGAGACCCAGTACTTC. This sequence joins TRBV5-1 and TRBJ2-5, with 11 bases identical to TRBD2. The CDR3 spans 15 residues. Looked up from germline, CDR1 is SGHRS and CDR2 is YFSETQ. Trimming took 0 bases from V and 5 from J; bases not matched to a gene: 3.

The chain is built from TRBV6-5 and TRBJ2-5; TRBD1 agrees at 7 bases. The V gene's germline CDR1 is MNHEY and CDR2 SVGAGI. There are 14 residues in the CDR3. V lost 5 bases, J lost 4 bases, and 7 bases stayed unmatched. The CDR3 loop is CASSRQGRIETQYF. The CDR3 DNA reads as TGTGCCAGCAGTAGACAGGGAAGGATAGAGACCCAGTACTTC.

This clone was counted only a few times. The rearrangement links TRBV5-4 to TRBJ1-3; D ambiguous. V was pared by 1 base and J by 4 bases, with 15 bases between. This CDR3 is 16 amino acids long. Per the germline V gene, CDR1 is SGHNT and CDR2 is YYREEE (reference sequence). Here the CDR3 DNA reads TGTGCCAGCAGCTTGCAGCTGGGGAGCACGGGAAACACCATATATTTT. It translates to CASSLQLGSTGNTIYF.

The chain has TRBV6-5 and TRBJ2-1; 12 bases match TRBD2. This CDR3 is built from 14 residues. The germline gives CDR1 MNHEY, CDR2 SVGAGI. Unmatched junction bases numbered 4, after V lost 6 bases and J lost 7 bases. Written as DNA, the CDR3 is TGTGCCAGCAGGTCCGGGACTAGCGGGAATGAGCAGTTCTTC. It specifies CASRSGTSGNEQFF.

The V call is TRBV14, the J call TRBJ2-1; 8 bases agree with TRBD2. Germline V CDR1 and CDR2: SGHDN, FVKESK. CDR3 length: 18 residues. V trimming: 3 bases; J trimming: 5 bases; junction bases outside the gene matches: 15. The CDR3 is CASSHFPPWGGGHNEQFF. DNA of the CDR3: TGTGCCAGCAGCCATTTCCCCCCCTGGGGCGGGGGGCACAATGAGCAGTTCTTC.

The chain has TRBV5-1 and TRBJ1-4, with 9 bases lining up with TRBD1. Germline V CDR1 and CDR2: SGHRS, YFSETQ. CDR3 size: 19 residues. Trimming cost V 4 bases and J 0 bases; bases outside gene matches: 13. CDR3 nucleotides: TGCGCCAGCAGCCTACGTCCACGGACAGGGGATTCAACTAATGAAAAACTGTTTTTT. It codes for CASSLRPRTGDSTNEKLFF.

CDR3 amino acids: CASSREYNEQFF. The CDR3 bases are TGTGCCAGCTCAAGGGAGTACAATGAGCAGTTCTTC. This chain uses TRBV18 with TRBJ2-1, with D tentatively TRBD2 (5 bases). The CDR3 sequence is 12 residues long. V was pared by 5 bases and J by 4 bases, with 6 bases between. From germline, CDR1 is KGHSH and CDR2 LQKENI.

This sequence joins TRBV5-1 and TRBJ1-3; 8 bases are a match to TRBD1. Germline CDR1 is SGHRS and CDR2 is YFSETQ. The CDR3 sequence is 15 residues long. The ends lost 4 bases at V and 5 bases at J; junction bases unmatched: 8. CDR3 nucleotide sequence: TGCGCCAGCAGCCCGGATGGACAGGGAAGAAACACCATATATTTT. It encodes CASSPDGQGRNTIYF.

The gene calls are TRBV28 and TRBJ1-4, with 9 bases that match TRBD1. Germline-derived CDR1 and CDR2 are MDHEN and SYDVKM. The CDR3 has 14 amino acids. V lost 6 bases to trimming and J lost 8 bases; unmatched junction nucleotides: 7. CDR3 nucleotides: TGTGCCAGCAGACACATGACAGGGGGGGAAAAACTGTTTTTT. This sequence encodes CASRHMTGGEKLFF.

This clone was picked up many times. This sequence joins TRBV19 and TRBJ1-2; 8 nucleotides match TRBD1. The CDR3 is made up of 17 amino acids. CDR1 and CDR2 from the germline V gene are LNHDA and SQIVND (reference sequence). V lost 6 bases, J lost 4 bases, and 16 bases stayed unmatched. The CDR3 coding sequence is TGTGCCAGTAGCCACAGGACAGGGCTAATGAGGGTCTATGGCTACACCTTC. Encoded protein: CASSHRTGLMRVYGYTF.

The V gene is TRBV10-1, the J gene TRBJ1-5; 7 bases match TRBD1. Germline V lookup: CDR1 WNHNN, CDR2 SYGVQD (reference sequence). The CDR3 covers 15 residues. With V trimmed by 1 base and J by 2 bases, 2 bases remained unmatched. CDR3 bases: TGCGCCAGCAGTGAGTGGCAGGGGGGCAATCAGCCCCAGCATTTT. This sequence encodes CASSEWQGGNQPQHF.

DNA of the CDR3: TGTGCCAGCAGTGAAGCGTGGAGCAATTCACCCCTCCACTTT. Protein product: CASSEAWSNSPLHF. This chain links TRBV2 with TRBJ1-6; D is unresolved. V lost 0 bases and J lost 7, with 7 bases in between. CDR3 length equals 14 residues. Germline CDR1 reads SNHLY; CDR2 reads FYNNEI.

The rearrangement uses TRBV7-3 and TRBJ1-2; the D is unclear. In germline, CDR1 is SGHTA, CDR2 FQGTGA. Trimming removed 1 base from V and 5 bases from J, with 11 bases in between. The CDR3 extends over 14 amino acids. The CDR3 loop reads CASSLNPAGYGYTF. In DNA form, the CDR3 reads TGTGCCAGCAGCTTAAATCCCGCGGGGTATGGCTACACCTTC. The full variable domain, rest sourced from reference TRBV7-3 and TRBJ1-2, is GAGVSQTPSNKVTEKGKYVELRCDPISGHTALYWYRQSLGQGPEFLIYFQGTGAADDSGLPNDRFFAVRPEGSVSTLKIQRTERGDSAVYLCASSLNPAGYGYTFGSGTRLTVV.

CDR3 in DNA: TGCGCCAGCTCGGAACAGGGGGACAACGAGCAGTACTTC. Translating it yields CASSEQGDNEQYF. The rearrangement links TRBV5-1 to TRBJ2-7, with 8 bases that match TRBD1. This CDR3 region has 13 residues. The germline CDR1 and CDR2 sequences are SGHRS and YFSETQ. The J segment lost 5 bases and the V segment lost 7 bases, leaving 8 bases of the junction unmatched.

J is TRBJ2-7 and V is TRBV14; D possibly corresponds to TRBD1 (5 bases). Germline V lookup: CDR1 SGHDN, CDR2 FVKESK. The V end was cut by 3 bases, the J end by 3 bases, with 9 bases between. The CDR3 runs to 13 residues. The CDR3 protein is CASSQLDSYEQYF. CDR3 nucleotide sequence: TGTGCCAGCAGCCAGCTAGACAGCTACGAGCAGTACTTC.

The J gene is TRBJ2-2, the V gene TRBV19; D is ambiguous. This CDR3 has 13 amino acids. Trimming took 3 bases from V and 5 from J, leaving 7 bases between them. Germline assignment: CDR1 LNHDA and CDR2 SQIVND (reference sequence). The CDR3 sequence: CASSMQWTGELFF. The DNA for the CDR3 is TGTGCCAGTAGTATGCAGTGGACCGGGGAGCTGTTTTTT.